The 14 T cell receptor beta chains below all came from one sample that was sequenced in a study of T cell responses to AZD1222 COVID-19 vaccine (dated by TCRdb to the early 2020s). To prepare the library, the immunoSEQ multiplex PCR assay was applied. TCRdb took this table from immuneACCESS and kept in-frame rearrangements with V and J called. Such tables lack part of the clones; where checked against another copy, unresolved V genes explain under half of the gap, and the rest is unexplained. Present in this sample are tens of thousands of clones, more than 70% of which were seen just once. About 8.2% of the sample rests with the top ten. The time point label here, explained by the study, means: baseline before first vaccination. This specimen consisted of peripheral blood, obtained on day 0 of AZD1222 vaccination. Source of these receptors: an adult in good health.

The chain employs TRBV19 and TRBJ1-5; 7 nucleotides align to TRBD1. The V gene end was trimmed by 9 bases and the J gene end by 1 base; junction bases not matched to a gene: 12. The CDR3 is made up of 16 amino acids. Germline CDR1 reads LNHDA; CDR2 reads SQIVND (reference sequence). This CDR3 reads CAREKTGTISNQPQHF. The CDR3 DNA reads as TGTGCCAGAGAAAAGACAGGGACAATAAGCAATCAGCCCCAGCATTTT. The full variable domain, its missing parts supplied by reference TRBV19 and TRBJ1-5, is DGGITQSPKYLFRKEGQNVTLSCEQNLNHDAMYWYRQDPGQGLRLIYYSQIVNDFQKGDIAEGYSVSREKKESFPLTVTSAQKNPTAFYLCAREKTGTISNQPQHFGDGTRLSIL.

The chain employs TRBV14 and TRBJ2-7, with 11 bases aligning to TRBD2. CDR1 and CDR2 (germline): SGHDN, FVKESK. The V gene end was trimmed by 0 bases and the J gene end by 4 bases; junction bases not matched to a gene: 8. The CDR3 has 17 amino acids. This CDR3 reads CASSQDIATSGTYEQYF. The DNA for the CDR3 is TGTGCCAGCAGCCAAGATATAGCGACTAGCGGGACGTACGAGCAGTACTTC.

J is TRBJ2-7 and V is TRBV3-1 (or the pseudogene TRBV3-2); TRBD1 is a possible D gene (5 bases). Trimming removed 5 bases from V and 0 bases from J, with 20 bases in between. The length of the CDR3 is 17 residues. Looked up from germline, CDR1 is LGHDT and CDR2 is YNNKEL (reference sequence). Written as DNA, the CDR3 is TGTGCCAGCAGCACCCGATCAGGGCCCACCATCTCCTACGAGCAGTACTTC. Its protein product is CASSTRSGPTISYEQYF.

In its sample, this clone was seen once. The chain has TRBV9 and TRBJ1-6; unclear D gene. There are 12 residues in the CDR3. Germline V gene data show CDR1 as SGDLS and CDR2 as YYNGEE. Trimming stripped 4 bases from V and 4 bases from J, with 3 bases between. The CDR3 reads CASSIYNSPLHF. CDR3 nucleotides: TGTGCCAGCAGCATATATAATTCACCCCTCCACTTT. The variable domain in full, with the rest retrieved from reference TRBV9 and TRBJ1-6, is DSGVTQTPKHLITATGQRVTLRCSPRSGDLSVYWYQQSLDQGLQFLIQYYNGEERAKGNILERFSAQQFPDLHSELNLSSLELGDSALYFCASSIYNSPLHFGNGTRLTVT.

The chain has TRBV6-1 and TRBJ2-1; D is unclear. V lost 2 bases and J 0 bases, leaving 5 bases between the germline ends. Germline V gene data show CDR1 as MNHNS and CDR2 as SASEGT. CDR3 size: 14 residues. CDR3 sequence: CASSEQASYNEQFF. The CDR3 DNA is TGTGCCAGCAGTGAACAGGCCTCCTACAATGAGCAGTTCTTC.

This clone was detected only once. J is TRBJ1-4 and V is TRBV7-6; 8 bases match TRBD1. Germline V gives CDR1 SGHVS, CDR2 FNYEAQ. V was pared by 6 bases and J by 5 bases, with 8 bases of the junction left unmatched. This CDR3 contains 15 residues. The CDR3 DNA sequence: TGTGCCAGCAGTCCAAGGACAGGGATAAATGAAAAACTGTTTTTT. It codes for CASSPRTGINEKLFF.

CDR3 sequence: CAWSVAPGRELFF. CDR3 DNA: TGTGCCTGGAGTGTGGCCCCCGGGAGGGAGCTGTTTTTT. The chain has TRBV30 and TRBJ2-2; tentatively, D is TRBD2 (5 bases). V was cut by 0 bases and J by 9 bases, with 11 bases left in between. Germline V gene data show CDR1 as GTSNPN and CDR2 as SVGIG (reference sequence). CDR3 size: 13 residues.

This rearrangement joins TRBV10-3 to TRBJ1-1; possibly TRBD1 for D (5 bases). Trimming took 6 bases from V and 3 from J, leaving 14 bases between them. Germline values: CDR1 ENHRY, CDR2 SYGVKD. This CDR3 has 14 amino acids. The CDR3 DNA is TGTGCCATCAGGGGACGCGCTGGGGACACTGAAGCTTTCTTT. Translation: CAIRGRAGDTEAFF.

The chain employs TRBV5-8 and TRBJ1-2; perhaps TRBD1 as D (5 bases). Germline V gene data show CDR1 as SGHTS and CDR2 as YDEGEE. Trimming removed 4 bases from V and 5 bases from J, with 15 bases in between. The CDR3 sequence is 14 residues long. The CDR3 sequence: CASSERDGLYGYTF. CDR3 nucleotides: TGTGCCAGCAGCGAAAGGGACGGCCTGTATGGCTACACCTTC.

The chain carries TRBV27 and TRBJ2-7; TRBD1 might be the D (6 bases). This CDR3 spans 12 amino acids. CDR1 and CDR2 from the germline V gene are MNHEY and SMNVEV (reference sequence). Deletions cut 6 bases from V and 7 bases from J, with 13 bases between. The CDR3 coding sequence is TGTGCCAGCAGGACAGGATCGGGGGAGCAGTACTTC. It yields the protein CASRTGSGEQYF.

The chain combines TRBV10-3 with TRBJ2-6; D might be TRBD2 (6 bases). Germline CDR1 reads ENHRY; CDR2 reads SYGVKD. CDR3 length: 17 residues. Between the trimmed V and J ends, which lost 6 bases and 1 base, there was a span of 16 bases. CDR3 DNA sequence: TGTGCCATCAGCCCTGTTGGGGGACTGTCTGGGGCCAACGTCCTGACTTTC. Its translation: CAISPVGGLSGANVLTF.

The chain uses TRBV28 and TRBJ2-1, with 13 nucleotides matching TRBD2. CDR1 and CDR2 from the germline V gene are MDHEN and SYDVKM. The trim removed 4 bases at V and 0 bases at J, leaving 3 bases unmatched. This CDR3 spans 17 amino acids. Here the CDR3 DNA reads TGTGCCAGCAGTTCGGGACTAGCGGGAATCTCCTACAATGAGCAGTTCTTC. Its protein is CASSSGLAGISYNEQFF.

J is TRBJ2-7 and V is TRBV4-2, with D perhaps TRBD1 or TRBD2 (5 bases each). This CDR3 comprises 18 residues. Looked up from germline, CDR1 is LGHNA and CDR2 is YNFKEQ. Trimming cost V 1 base and J 5 bases, with 24 bases left between them. CDR3 nucleotides: TGTGCCAGCAGCCAAGCAATGGCCTCGGTGGGGACGCACAACGAGCAGTACTTC. Protein sequence: CASSQAMASVGTHNEQYF.

This rearrangement joins TRBV19 to TRBJ2-3; 10 positions match TRBD2. V gave up 4 bases and J gave up 0 bases; unmatched junction bases: 4. This CDR3 has 16 residues. Looked up from germline, CDR1 is LNHDA and CDR2 is SQIVND (reference sequence). This CDR3 reads CASSKTTSGSTDTQYF. The CDR3, as DNA: TGTGCCAGTAGTAAAACGACTAGCGGGAGCACAGATACGCAGTATTTT.